Listed here are 15 T cell receptor beta chains from one sample, sequenced in a study of blood T cells in healthy people across ages. It was with a sample-barcoded 5' primer and a J-beta primer mix that a second PCR of roughly 7 to 12 cycles was run. TCRdb recomputed calls from the 5' RACE reads with MiXCR, one row per CDR3 protein. The sample holds about 1.8 million distinct CDR3 sequences, about 49% seen once. Sequenced material: blood. The receptors come from a woman aged 40 to 50 in good health.

V usage is TRBV25-1 and J usage is TRBJ2-7; a weak D match, TRBD1 (5 bases). The CDR3 is 14 amino acids. Germline CDR1 and CDR2: MGHDK and SYGVNS. V was clipped by 5 bases and J by 1 base, with 12 bases between them. The CDR3 loop reads CASSWQGGSYEQYF. Written as DNA, the CDR3 is TGTGCCAGCAGTTGGCAGGGTGGGTCCTACGAGCAGTACTTC.

This chain connects TRBV27 to TRBJ2-7; the match to TRBD1 covers 9 bases. Germline trimming cut 5 bases from V and 4 bases from J; bases unmatched to any gene: 6. This CDR3 has 14 residues. The germline V gene encodes CDR1 MNHEY and CDR2 SMNVEV (reference sequence). In DNA form, the CDR3 reads TGTGCCAGCAGTGTCGGGACAGGGTGGTACGAGCAGTACTTC. It codes for CASSVGTGWYEQYF.

The genes are TRBV7-2 and TRBJ2-7; 8 bases align to TRBD2. The J call may be mistaken, given a closer DNA end match to TRBJ2-5. The CDR3 contains 14 residues. Germline lookup yields CDR1 SGHTA and CDR2 FQGNSA. The CDR3 region has the DNA TGTGCCAGCAGCGCGACGGGGGGGCATGAGACCCAGTACTTC. Its protein product is CASSATGGHETQYF.

The rearrangement uses TRBV21-1 and TRBJ1-1; the listed D gene, TRBD1, was not tested against the DNA. TRBV21-1 is recorded as a pseudogene. This CDR3 is 13 amino acids long. In nucleotides, the CDR3 is TGTGCCAGCGTACCAAGACAGGACACTGAAGCTTTCTTT. It is translated as CASVPRQDTEAFF.

The chain has TRBV6-2 or TRBV6-3 and TRBJ1-5, with TRBD1 matching 8 bases. The junction had 4 bases not matched to a gene; V was cut back by 6 bases and J by 6 bases. This CDR3 is 13 amino acids long. CDR1 MNHEY and CDR2 SVGEGT come from the germline V gene. The CDR3 spells CASRIQGVQPQHF. The CDR3 nucleotides read TGTGCCAGCAGGATACAGGGGGTTCAGCCCCAGCATTTT.

This chain connects TRBV5-1 to TRBJ2-5, with a possible D match to TRBD2 (5 bases). Germline CDR1 and CDR2: SGHRS and YFSETQ. The CDR3 runs 15 residues. Trimming stripped 0 bases from V and 11 bases from J, with 20 bases between. The CDR3 bases are TGCGCCAGCAGCTTGGAGCCTACTAGTACCAATGAGCAGTACTTC. Translating it yields CASSLEPTSTNEQYF.

V and J are TRBV5-1 and TRBJ1-6; D gene uncertain. The CDR3 is 14 amino acids. The germline V and J ends were trimmed by 0 bases and 10 bases, with 11 bases remaining between them. From germline, CDR1 is SGHRS and CDR2 YFSETQ. This CDR3 reads CASSLGATGSPLHF. The CDR3 DNA reads TGCGCCAGCAGCTTGGGGGCTACTGGGTCACCCCTCCACTTT. Looking up the rest from reference TRBV5-1 and TRBJ1-6 gives the full variable domain: KAGVTQTPRYLIKTRGQQVTLSCSPISGHRSVSWYQQTPGQGLQFLFEYFSETQRNKGNFPGRFSGRQFSNSRSEMNVSTLELGDSALYLCASSLGATGSPLHFGNGTRLTVT.

This clonotype showed up just a few times. The V and J genes are TRBV4-1 and TRBJ2-5, with D perhaps TRBD1 (6 bases). The CDR3 has 14 residues. Per the germline V gene, CDR1 is MGHRA and CDR2 is YSYEKL. V shed 3 bases and J shed 3 bases, with 11 bases lying between them. The CDR3 nucleotides are TGCGCCAGCAGCCAGCTCGGACAGAAAGAGACCCAGTACTTC. The encoded protein is CASSQLGQKETQYF.

With respect to this clonotype: Mismatch with germline at one junction end may stem from a read error. Here the CDR3 DNA reads TGTGTCAGCTCCCTAGACGGGTACAATGAGCAGTTCTTC. It encodes CVSSLDGYNEQFF. This rearrangement joins TRBV6-5 to TRBJ2-1; D is uncertain. Germline V gives CDR1 MNHEY, CDR2 SVGAGI. This CDR3 contains 13 residues.

J is TRBJ1-2 and V is TRBV5-1; perhaps TRBD1 as D (6 bases). Per the germline V gene, CDR1 is SGHRS and CDR2 is YFSETQ. V was trimmed by 4 bases and J by 0 bases, leaving 13 bases between them. CDR3 length equals 15 residues. The CDR3 protein is CASSQPGHTNYGYTF. The DNA for the CDR3 is TGCGCCAGCAGCCAGCCGGGACATACTAACTATGGCTACACCTTC. The whole variable domain, filled in from reference TRBV5-1 and TRBJ1-2, reads KAGVTQTPRYLIKTRGQQVTLSCSPISGHRSVSWYQQTPGQGLQFLFEYFSETQRNKGNFPGRFSGRQFSNSRSEMNVSTLELGDSALYLCASSQPGHTNYGYTFGSGTRLTVV.

This clonotype came up a few times. CDR3 nucleotides: TGCAGTGCCTCACTTACAGGGGCCGCCGGGGGGACCCAGTACTTC. It encodes CSASLTGAAGGTQYF. The chain recombines TRBV20-1 with TRBJ2-5, with D perhaps TRBD1 (7 bases). CDR3 size: 15 residues. Trimming took off 6 bases at V and 7 bases at J, with 24 bases between the two ends. Germline CDR1 and CDR2: DFQATT and SNEGSKA (reference sequence).

The chain has TRBV5-1 and TRBJ2-7; 14 nucleotides align to TRBD2. The CDR3 is 20 residues long. From germline, CDR1 is SGHRS and CDR2 YFSETQ. Trimming cost V 2 bases and J 0 bases; bases outside gene matches: 13. CDR3 loop: CASSFGPRTSGGPSSYEQYF. The CDR3 DNA reads TGCGCCAGCAGCTTTGGCCCGAGGACTAGCGGGGGGCCTAGCTCCTACGAGCAGTACTTC. The variable domain in full, with the rest retrieved from reference TRBV5-1 and TRBJ2-7, is KAGVTQTPRYLIKTRGQQVTLSCSPISGHRSVSWYQQTPGQGLQFLFEYFSETQRNKGNFPGRFSGRQFSNSRSEMNVSTLELGDSALYLCASSFGPRTSGGPSSYEQYFGPGTRLTVT.

The CDR3 DNA reads TGTGCCAGCAGCGTGGGGACGGGACAGGTTAAGAACACTGAAGCTTTCTTT. This encodes CASSVGTGQVKNTEAFF. This sequence joins TRBV9 and TRBJ1-1; TRBD1 matches 8 bases. The germline gives CDR1 SGDLS, CDR2 YYNGEE. CDR3 length: 17 residues. V shed 2 bases and J 1 base; nucleotides not matched to a gene: 10.

This sequence joins TRBV27 and TRBJ2-7, with unresolved D. Trimming took 5 bases from V and 4 from J, leaving 9 bases between them. This CDR3 contains 12 residues. Germline lookup yields CDR1 MNHEY and CDR2 SMNVEV (reference sequence). The CDR3 spells CASSATSYEQYF. In DNA form, the CDR3 reads TGTGCCAGCAGTGCGACATCTTACGAGCAGTACTTC.

The CDR3 sequence: CASRASGQGYEQYF. The CDR3 DNA reads TGTGCCAGCAGGGCCTCGGGACAGGGCTACGAGCAGTACTTC. The rearrangement joins TRBV6-5 to TRBJ2-7, with 9 bases that match TRBD1. This CDR3 contains 14 residues. V trimming: 6 bases; J trimming: 3 bases; junction bases outside the gene matches: 6. CDR1 MNHEY and CDR2 SVGAGI come from the germline V gene.